This T cell receptor beta chain was captured by sequencing in a study of blood T cell repertoires in COVID-19. Study overall: Samples of COVID-19 (acute and convalescent) were obtained from the United States, Italy and Spain.

How the authors handled the data: Reference gene primer amplification in the assay estimated nucleated cell counts. TCRdb keeps only in-frame clones here, not all; method: immunoSEQ multiplex PCR. V and J calls and clone size follow that table, whereas D and trimming were derived from the DNA. The sample carries fewer than 350,000 clones, about 93% recorded once. Germline CDR1 LGHNA, CDR2 YNFKEQ. The CDR3 length is 16 residues. Trimming removed 1 base from V and 0 bases from J; junction bases left unmatched: 4. This clone was seen a single time. The TCR sequence derives from a woman aged 25 to 39 with COVID-19, enrolled during active disease. The sample consisted of peripheral blood. The chain is built from TRBV4-2 and TRBJ2-3; 7 nucleotides line up with TRBD2. As DNA, the CDR3 is TGTGCCAGCAGCCAAGCGGCGGGAGCCAGCACAGATACGCAGTATTTT. Protein sequence: CASSQAAGASTDTQYF.